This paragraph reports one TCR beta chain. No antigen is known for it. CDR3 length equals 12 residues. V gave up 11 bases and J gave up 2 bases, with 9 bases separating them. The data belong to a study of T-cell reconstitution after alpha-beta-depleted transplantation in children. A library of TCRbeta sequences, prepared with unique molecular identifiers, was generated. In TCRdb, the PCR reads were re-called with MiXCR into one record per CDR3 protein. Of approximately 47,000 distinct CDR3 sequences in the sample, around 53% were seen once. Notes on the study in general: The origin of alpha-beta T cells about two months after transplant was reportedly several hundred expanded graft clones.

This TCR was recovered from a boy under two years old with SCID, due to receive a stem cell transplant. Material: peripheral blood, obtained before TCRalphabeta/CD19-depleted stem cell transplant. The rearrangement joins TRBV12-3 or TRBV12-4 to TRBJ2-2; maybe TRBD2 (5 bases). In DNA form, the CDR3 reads TGTGCCGGAGGACGAAACACCGGGGAGCTGTTTTTT. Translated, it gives CAGGRNTGELFF.